This T cell receptor beta chain was sequenced during a study of blood T cell repertoires in COVID-19 (dated by TCRdb to between 2020 and 2021). For the wider study: Samples from collaborators originated in the United States, Italy and Spain and spanned both the acute and convalescent phases of COVID-19. The prospective study material was composed of cDNA or gDNA derived from T cells, B-cell-depleted T cells, or PBMCs. The dataset comprised deeply sampled blood TCRbeta repertoires from subjects exposed to, actively infected with, or recovered from COVID-19. A freely available public database, intended as a resource for researchers studying the immune response to SARS-CoV-2, is where the repertoires were released. Samples came from the ongoing ImmuneRACE study (first 160 participants) plus 1,254 subjects from 6 global collaborators. A de-identified subject ID, COVID-19 status, age in years and sex were almost always included in the sample metadata. Where available, HLA class I and class II types were obtained from metadata supplied by the sample provider rather than from assay-based typing.

TCRbeta CDR3 regions were amplified from genomic DNA by means of the immunoSEQ Assay, a bias-controlled multiplex PCR. The study's own analysis went as follows. The number of nucleated cells in each sample was estimated from the amplification of reference gene primers within the assay. To quantify the absolute abundance of each unique TCRbeta CDR3 rearrangement, sequence reads were collapsed and filtered. For each sample, productive Simpson clonality was calculated by taking the square root of Simpson's diversity index across productive rearrangements. As stored in TCRdb, this immuneACCESS dataset retains in-frame rearrangements with V and J assigned. A fraction of the clones does not appear; measured against another copy, unresolved V genes explain less than half of the discrepancy, and the remainder lacks a known reason. For V, J and clone size, that table is used; D and trimming come from the DNA. Recorded for this sample are approximately 360,000 clones; 85% to 90% of them occurred a single time. The ten largest clonotypes hold about 6.8% of the sample.

The cysteine opens and the phenylalanine closes a CDR3 of 17 amino acids. Just CDR3 DNA is preserved here, 51 bases in frame from base 1. CDR1 SGDLS and CDR2 YYNGEE are derived from the germline V gene. V is pruned by 3 bases and J by 6 bases, leaving 17 bases of the junction without a gene match. On the study overall, not on this receptor specifically: The amount of clinical and demographic metadata varied by source and participant and was provided uncurated.

Each collaborating institution followed its own protocols to collect whole blood in K2EDTA tubes. For TCRbeta analysis, collaborators shipped samples in one of three forms: frozen whole blood, isolated PBMCs, or DNA extracted from either of those sample types. With regard to this clone: Its antigen remains undetermined. Base qualities are not provided; no much larger clone lies one nucleotide away.

The chain couples TRBV9 to TRBJ2-7, with 8 junctional bases fitting TRBD1. The receptor's source is a man aged 18-30 years with active or convalescent COVID-19. Specimen: peripheral blood. The DNA is TGTGCCAGCAGCGCCGGGCGGGACAGGACGCTAATCGGCGAGCAGTACTTC. Its protein reads: CASSAGRDRTLIGEQYF.